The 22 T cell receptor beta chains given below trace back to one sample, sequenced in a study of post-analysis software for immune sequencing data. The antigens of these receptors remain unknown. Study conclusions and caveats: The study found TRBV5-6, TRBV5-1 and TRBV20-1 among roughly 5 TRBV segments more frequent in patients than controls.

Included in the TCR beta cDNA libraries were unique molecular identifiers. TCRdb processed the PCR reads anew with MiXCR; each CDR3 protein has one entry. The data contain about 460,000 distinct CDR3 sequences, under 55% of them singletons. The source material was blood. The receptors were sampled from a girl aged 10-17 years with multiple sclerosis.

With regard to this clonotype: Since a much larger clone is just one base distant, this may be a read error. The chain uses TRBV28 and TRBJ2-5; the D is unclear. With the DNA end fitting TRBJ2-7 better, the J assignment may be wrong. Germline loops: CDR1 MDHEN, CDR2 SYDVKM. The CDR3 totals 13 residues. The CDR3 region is CAGSFNFPDEQYF. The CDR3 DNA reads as TGTGCCGGCAGTTTCAACTTCCCCGACGAGCAGTACTTC.

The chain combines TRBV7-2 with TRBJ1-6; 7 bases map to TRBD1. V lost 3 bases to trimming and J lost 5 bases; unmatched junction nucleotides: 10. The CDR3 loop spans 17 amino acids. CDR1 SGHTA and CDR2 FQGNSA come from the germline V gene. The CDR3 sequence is CASSFRDSHLNNSPLHF. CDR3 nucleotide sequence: TGTGCCAGCAGCTTCCGGGACAGCCACCTTAATAATTCACCCCTCCACTTT. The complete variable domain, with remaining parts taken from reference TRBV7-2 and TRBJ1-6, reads GAGVSQSPSNKVTEKGKDVELRCDPISGHTALYWYRQSLGQGLEFLIYFQGNSAPDKSGLPSDRFSAERTGGSVSTLTIQRTQQEDSAVYLCASSFRDSHLNNSPLHFGNGTRLTVT.

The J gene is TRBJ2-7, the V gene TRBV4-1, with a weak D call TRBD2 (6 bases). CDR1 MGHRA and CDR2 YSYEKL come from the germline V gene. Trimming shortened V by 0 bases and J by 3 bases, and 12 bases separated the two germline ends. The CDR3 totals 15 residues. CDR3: CASSQEKAGSYEQYF. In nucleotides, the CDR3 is TGCGCCAGCAGCCAAGAGAAGGCGGGAAGCTACGAGCAGTACTTC.

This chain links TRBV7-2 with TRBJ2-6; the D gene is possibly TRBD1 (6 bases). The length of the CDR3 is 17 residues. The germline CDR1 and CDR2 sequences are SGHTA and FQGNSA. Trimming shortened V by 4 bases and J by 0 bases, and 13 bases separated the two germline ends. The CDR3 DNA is TGTGCCAGCAGCTCCAGACAGGCCCGCTCTGGGGCCAACGTCCTGACTTTC. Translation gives CASSSRQARSGANVLTF.

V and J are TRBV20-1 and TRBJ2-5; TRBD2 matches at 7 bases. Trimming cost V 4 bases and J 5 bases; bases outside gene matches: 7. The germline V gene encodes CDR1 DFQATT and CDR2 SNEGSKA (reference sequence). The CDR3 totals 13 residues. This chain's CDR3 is CSATPGGGETQYF. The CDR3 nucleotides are TGCAGTGCTACCCCGGGGGGAGGCGAGACCCAGTACTTC.

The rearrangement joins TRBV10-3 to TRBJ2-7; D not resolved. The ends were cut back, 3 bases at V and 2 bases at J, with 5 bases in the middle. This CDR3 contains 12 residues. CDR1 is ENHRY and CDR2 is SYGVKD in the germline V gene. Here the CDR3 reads CAISDLAYEQYF. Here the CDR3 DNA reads TGTGCCATCAGTGACCTCGCCTACGAGCAGTACTTC.

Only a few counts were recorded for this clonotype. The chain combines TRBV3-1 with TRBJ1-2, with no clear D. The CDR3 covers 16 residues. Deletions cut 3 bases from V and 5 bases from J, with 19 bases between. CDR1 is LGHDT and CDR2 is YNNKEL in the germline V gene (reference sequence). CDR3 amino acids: CASSQETDLRLYGYTF. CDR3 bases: TGTGCCAGCAGCCAGGAGACTGACTTGCGGTTGTATGGCTACACCTTC.

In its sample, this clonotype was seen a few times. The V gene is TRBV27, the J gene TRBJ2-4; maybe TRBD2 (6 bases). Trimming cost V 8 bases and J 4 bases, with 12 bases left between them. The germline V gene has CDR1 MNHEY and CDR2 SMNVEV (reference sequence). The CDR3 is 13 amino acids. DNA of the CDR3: TGTGCCAGCGGAACCGGGAGTAAAAACATTCAGTACTTC. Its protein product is CASGTGSKNIQYF.

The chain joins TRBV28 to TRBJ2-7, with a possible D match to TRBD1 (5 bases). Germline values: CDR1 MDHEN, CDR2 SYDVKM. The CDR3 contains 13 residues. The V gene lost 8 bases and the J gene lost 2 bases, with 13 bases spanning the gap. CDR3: CASGSSGPYEQYF. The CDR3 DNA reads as TGTGCCAGCGGAAGTTCAGGGCCCTACGAGCAGTACTTC.

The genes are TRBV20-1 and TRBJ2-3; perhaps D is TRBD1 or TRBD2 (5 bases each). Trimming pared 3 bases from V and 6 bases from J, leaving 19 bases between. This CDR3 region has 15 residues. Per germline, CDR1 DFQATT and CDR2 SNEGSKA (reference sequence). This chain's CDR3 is CSASGRDQSYDTQYF. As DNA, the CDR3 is TGCAGTGCTAGTGGTCGGGACCAATCATATGATACGCAGTATTTT.

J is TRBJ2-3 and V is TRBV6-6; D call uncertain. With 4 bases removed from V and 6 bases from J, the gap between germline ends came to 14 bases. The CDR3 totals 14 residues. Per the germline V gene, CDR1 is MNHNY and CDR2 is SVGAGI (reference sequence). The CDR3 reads CASSSPVDQDTQYF. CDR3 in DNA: TGTGCCAGCAGTTCCCCCGTTGACCAGGATACGCAGTATTTT.

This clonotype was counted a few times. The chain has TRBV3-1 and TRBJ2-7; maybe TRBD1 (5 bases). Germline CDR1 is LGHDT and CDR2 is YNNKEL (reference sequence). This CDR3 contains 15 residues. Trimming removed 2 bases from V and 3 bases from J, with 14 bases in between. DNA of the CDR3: TGTGCCAGCAGCCAACAGGGTTCAAGTTTCTACGAGCAGTACTTC. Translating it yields CASSQQGSSFYEQYF.

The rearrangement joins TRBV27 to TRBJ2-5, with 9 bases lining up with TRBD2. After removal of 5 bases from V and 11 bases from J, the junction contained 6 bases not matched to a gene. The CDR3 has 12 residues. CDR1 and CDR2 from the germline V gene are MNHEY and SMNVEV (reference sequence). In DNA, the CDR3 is TGTGCCAGCAGTCCGACTAGCGGAGGGCAGTACTTC. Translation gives CASSPTSGGQYF.

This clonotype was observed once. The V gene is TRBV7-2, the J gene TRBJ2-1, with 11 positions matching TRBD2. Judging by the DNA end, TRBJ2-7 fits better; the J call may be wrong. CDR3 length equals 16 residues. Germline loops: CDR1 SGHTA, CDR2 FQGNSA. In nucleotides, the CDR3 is TGTGCCAGCAGCTTAGCGGGACTAGCGGCCTACAATGAGCAGTACTTC. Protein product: CASSLAGLAAYNEQYF.

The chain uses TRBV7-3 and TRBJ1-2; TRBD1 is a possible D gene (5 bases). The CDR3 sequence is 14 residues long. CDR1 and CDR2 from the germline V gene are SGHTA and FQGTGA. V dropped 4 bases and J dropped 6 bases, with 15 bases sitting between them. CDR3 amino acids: CASSSPGTLDGYTF. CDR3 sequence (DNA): TGTGCCAGCAGCTCCCCCGGGACGCTCGATGGCTACACCTTC.

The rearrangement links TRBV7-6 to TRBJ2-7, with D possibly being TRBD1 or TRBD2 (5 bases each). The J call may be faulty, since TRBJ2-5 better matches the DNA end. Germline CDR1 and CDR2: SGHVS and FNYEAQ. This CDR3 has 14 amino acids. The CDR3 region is CASSPPGGKETQYF. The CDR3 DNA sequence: TGTGCCAGCAGCCCACCTGGGGGAAAAGAGACCCAGTACTTC.

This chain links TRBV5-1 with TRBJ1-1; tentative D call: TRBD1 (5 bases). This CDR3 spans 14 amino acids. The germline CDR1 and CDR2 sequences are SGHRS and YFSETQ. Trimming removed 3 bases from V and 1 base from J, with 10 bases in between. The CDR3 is CASSSGPQNTEAFF. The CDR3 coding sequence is TGCGCCAGCAGCTCAGGGCCCCAGAACACTGAAGCTTTCTTT.

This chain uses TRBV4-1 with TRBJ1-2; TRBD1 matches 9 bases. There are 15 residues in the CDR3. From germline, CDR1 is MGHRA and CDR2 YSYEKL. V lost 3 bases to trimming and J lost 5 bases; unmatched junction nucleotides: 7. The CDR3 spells CASSHDRGFRYGYTF. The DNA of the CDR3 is TGCGCCAGCAGCCATGACAGGGGGTTTAGGTATGGCTACACCTTC.

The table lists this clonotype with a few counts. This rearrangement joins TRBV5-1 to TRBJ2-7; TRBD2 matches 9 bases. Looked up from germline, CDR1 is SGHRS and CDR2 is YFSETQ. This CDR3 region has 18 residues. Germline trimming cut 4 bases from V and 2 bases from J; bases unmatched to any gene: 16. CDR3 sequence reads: CASSPLVASGTGTYEQYF. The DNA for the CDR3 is TGCGCCAGCAGCCCCCTCGTGGCTAGCGGGACCGGAACCTACGAGCAGTACTTC.

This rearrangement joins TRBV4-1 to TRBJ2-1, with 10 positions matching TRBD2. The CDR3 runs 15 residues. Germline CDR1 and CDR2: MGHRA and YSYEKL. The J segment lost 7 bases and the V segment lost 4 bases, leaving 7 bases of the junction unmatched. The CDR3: CASSPQREGGNEQFF. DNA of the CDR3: TGCGCCAGCAGCCCCCAGCGGGAGGGCGGGAATGAGCAGTTCTTC.

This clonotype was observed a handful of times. The DNA of the CDR3 is TGTGCCAGCAGCCCCAGGGGGGCCCAGTACTTC. Translation gives CASSPRGAQYF. The rearrangement uses TRBV7-8 and TRBJ2-7; D may be TRBD1 (7 bases). CDR1 and CDR2 (germline): SGHVS, FQNEAQ. Trimming left V 5 bases short and J 10 bases short, with 12 bases between. The CDR3 is 11 residues long.

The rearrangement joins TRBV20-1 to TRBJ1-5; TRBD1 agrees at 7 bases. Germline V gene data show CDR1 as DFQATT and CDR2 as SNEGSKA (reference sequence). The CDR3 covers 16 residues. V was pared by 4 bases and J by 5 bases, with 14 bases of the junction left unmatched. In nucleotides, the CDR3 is TGCAGTGCTATCAGGTCCAGGGGGGTAGGTGATCAGCCCCAGCATTTT. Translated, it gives CSAIRSRGVGDQPQHF.